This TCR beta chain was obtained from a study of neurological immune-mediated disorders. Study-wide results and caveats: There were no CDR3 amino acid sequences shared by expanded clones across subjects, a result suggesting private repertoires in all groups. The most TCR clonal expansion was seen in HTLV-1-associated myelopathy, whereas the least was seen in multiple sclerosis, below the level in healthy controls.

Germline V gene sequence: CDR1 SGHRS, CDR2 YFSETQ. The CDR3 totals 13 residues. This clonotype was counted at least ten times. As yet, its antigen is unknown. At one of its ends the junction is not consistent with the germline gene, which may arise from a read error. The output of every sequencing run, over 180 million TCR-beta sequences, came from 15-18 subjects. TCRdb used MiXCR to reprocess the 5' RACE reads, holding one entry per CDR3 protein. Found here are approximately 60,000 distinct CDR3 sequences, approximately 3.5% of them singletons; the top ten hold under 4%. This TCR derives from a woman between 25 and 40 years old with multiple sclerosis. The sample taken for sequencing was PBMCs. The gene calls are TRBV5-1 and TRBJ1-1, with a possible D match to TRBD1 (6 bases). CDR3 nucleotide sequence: TGCGCCAACAGCTTACCAGGGGCGGGTGAAGCTTTCTTT. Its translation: CANSLPGAGEAFF.